The subject of this entry is one T cell receptor beta chain. Clones were read by immunoSEQ multiplex PCR, and TCRdb kept only the in-frame ones, dropping some. The table shows 15,000 to 20,000 clones, with under 85% occurring only once. This sample is drawn from a study of PD-1 and CTLA-4 blockade in melanoma. This CDR3 comprises 16 residues. Trimming took 2 bases from V and 5 from J; bases not matched to a gene: 6. The germline gives CDR1 SQVTM, CDR2 ANQGSEA. The chain combines TRBV29-1 with TRBJ2-7; 16 positions agree with TRBD2. This TCR came from a human donor with melanoma. The sample consisted of CD8+ T cells from peripheral blood, taken before anti-PD-1 treatment. Here the CDR3 reads CSVEPGTSGGANEQYF. Here the CDR3 DNA reads TGCAGCGTTGAACCCGGGACTAGCGGGGGGGCGAACGAGCAGTACTTC.